This T cell receptor (beta chain) stems from a study of neurological immune-mediated disorders. General study findings and limits: Phylogenetic grouping assigned the repertoires of 18 of 34 multiple sclerosis patients to a single cluster of related CDR3 sequences. This cluster may be a repertoire-level signature. No clinical or MRI feature was associated with the multiple sclerosis repertoire cluster. The study found no CDR3 amino acid sequences shared by expanded clones across subjects, suggesting private repertoires in all groups.

MiXCR, run by TCRdb on the 5' RACE reads, gives a single entry per CDR3 protein. Here the sample spans 55,000 to 75,000 distinct CDR3 sequences, 2% to 3% being singletons. This CDR3 comprises 13 residues. CDR1 is KGHSH, CDR2 LQKENI, per germline. V was cut by 4 bases and J by 5 bases, with 12 bases left in between. This clonotype was counted at least ten times. Its target is not known. 2 million unsorted PBMCs were stored in RNAlater at -80 °C before RNA extraction. The receptor was derived from a man aged 45-65 years with multiple sclerosis. Input material: PBMCs. V gene TRBV18 combines with J gene TRBJ2-7, with D unclear. The CDR3 sequence: CASSRNRGDEQYF. The CDR3 nucleotides read TGTGCCAGCTCACGAAACAGAGGCGACGAGCAGTACTTC.